Described below is a single T cell receptor beta chain sequence and its context. Clones were sequenced by immunoSEQ multiplex PCR, and TCRdb holds only the in-frame ones, with some missing. The table includes 2,500,000 or so clones, approximately 94% detected once. The CDR3 runs to 17 residues. With V trimmed by 5 bases and J by 9 bases, 13 bases remained unmatched. The germline V gene has CDR1 SEHNR and CDR2 FQNEAQ (reference sequence). The investigators split CD4+ cells into a CD45RA+ naive subset and a CD45RA-negative memory subset. This sample is drawn from a study of shared clonotypes between healthy human individuals.

The source is a man younger than 35 in good health. Some clones in this sample may be carry-over from other donors' samples. This rearrangement joins TRBV7-9 to TRBJ2-1, with 13 nucleotides matching TRBD2. The sequencing sample was made of naive CD4+ T cells from PBMCs. The subset here: CD45RA+ positively selected. In DNA, the CDR3 is TGTGCCAGCAGCCCGTGGAGGCGGACTAGCGGGAGTGGTGAGCAGTTCTTC. As protein: CASSPWRRTSGSGEQFF. The full variable domain, with the rest looked up from reference TRBV7-9 and TRBJ2-1, is DTGVSQNPRHKITKRGQNVTFRCDPISEHNRLYWYRQTLGQGPEFLTYFQNEAQLEKSRLLSDRFSAERPKGSFSTLEIQRTEQGDSAMYLCASSPWRRTSGSGEQFFGPGTRLTVL.